What follows is one T cell receptor beta chain and its context. The data stem from a study of blood T cell repertoires in COVID-19. On the study more broadly: Samples of COVID-19 (acute and convalescent) were obtained from the United States, Italy and Spain.

Authors' methods: Counts of nucleated cells, estimated from reference gene primer amplification, were obtained. Sequencing was performed with immunoSEQ multiplex PCR; in TCRdb, only in-frame clones are kept and a portion is missing. That table furnishes V, J and clone size, whereas the DNA furnished D and trimming. The table lists about 71,000 clones, around nine tenths of them singletons. V shed 10 bases and J 8 bases; nucleotides not matched to a gene: 11. The CDR3 loop spans 13 amino acids. The chain is built from TRBV12-3 or TRBV12-4 and TRBJ2-1; 7 nucleotides match TRBD2. Sequences were obtained from peripheral blood. This receptor was taken from a woman aged 18-35 years with acute or convalescent COVID-19. The CDR3 here is CAIPKGSGDEQFF. In nucleotides, the CDR3 is TGTGCCATCCCAAAGGGGAGCGGGGATGAGCAGTTCTTC.